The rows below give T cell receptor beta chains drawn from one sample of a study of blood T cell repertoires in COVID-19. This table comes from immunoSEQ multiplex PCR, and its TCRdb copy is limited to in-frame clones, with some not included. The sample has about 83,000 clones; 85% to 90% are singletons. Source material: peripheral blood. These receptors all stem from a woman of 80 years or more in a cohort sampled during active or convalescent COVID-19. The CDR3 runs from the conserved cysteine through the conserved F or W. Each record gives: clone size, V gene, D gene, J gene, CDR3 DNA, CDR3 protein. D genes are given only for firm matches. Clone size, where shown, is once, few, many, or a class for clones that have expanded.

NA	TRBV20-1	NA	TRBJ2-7	TGCAGTGCTAGTGGGGCTCTAGCGCCAAACAGACACGAGCAGTACTTC	CSASGALAPNRHEQYF
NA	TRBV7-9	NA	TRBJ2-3	TGTGCCAGCACCCTCTCAGATACGCAGTATTTT	CASTLSDTQYF
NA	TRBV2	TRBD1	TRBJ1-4	TGTGCCAGCAGGGGAACAGGGGGCGGCAAACTGTTTTTT	CASRGTGGGKLFF
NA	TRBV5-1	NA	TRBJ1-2	TGCGCCAGCAGCTTAGAGGCCTCTCGTTATGGCTACACCTTC	CASSLEASRYGYTF
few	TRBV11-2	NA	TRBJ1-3	TGTGCCAGCAGCTGGCTCGAGAGGACTGGAAACACCATATATTTT	CASSWLERTGNTIYF
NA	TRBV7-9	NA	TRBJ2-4	TGTGCCAGCAGCTTAGGGAGTCTCGAGCCCAAAAACATTCAGTACTTC	CASSLGSLEPKNIQYF
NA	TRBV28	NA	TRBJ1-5	TGTGCCAGCAGTTTATGGACATCGAGCAATCAGCCCCAGCATTTT	CASSLWTSSNQPQHF
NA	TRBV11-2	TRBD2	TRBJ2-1	TGTGCCAGCAGCTTAGAGGGGGGGGGAAAAGGGAATGAGCAGTTCTTC	CASSLEGGGKGNEQFF
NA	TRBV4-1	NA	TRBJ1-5	TGCGCCAGCAGCACAGAGGTACAGGGTGCCCAGCATTTT	CASSTEVQGAQHF
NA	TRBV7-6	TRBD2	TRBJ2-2	TGTGCCAGCAGCTTAGGGGCGGGAGGGCCTGGCACCGGGGAGCTGTTTTTT	CASSLGAGGPGTGELFF
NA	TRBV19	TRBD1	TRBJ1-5	TGTGCCAGTACTGGGGACAGGGGGCCCCAGCCCCAGCATTTT	CASTGDRGPQPQHF
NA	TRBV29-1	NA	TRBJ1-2	TGCAGCGTAGAGAAACAGGGTTGGAACTATGGCTACACCTTC	CSVEKQGWNYGYTF
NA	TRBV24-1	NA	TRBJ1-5	TGTGCCACCAGTGAACCAGGGGTGGCACAGCCCCAGCATTTT	CATSEPGVAQPQHF
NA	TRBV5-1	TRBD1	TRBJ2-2	TGCGCCAGCAGGACAGGGGTCACCGGGGAGCTGTTTTTT	CASRTGVTGELFF
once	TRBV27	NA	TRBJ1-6	TGTGCCAGCAGCCTAGACCCTTATAGTTCACCCCTCCACTTT	CASSLDPYSSPLHF
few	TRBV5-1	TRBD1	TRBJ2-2	TGCGCCAGCACCAAGGTCGGGGACAGGGTCTCCGGGGAGCTGTTTTTT	CASTKVGDRVSGELFF